Below, one T cell receptor beta chain is given with its context. Its cognate antigen has yet to be identified. No quality values exist for individual bases; no much larger clone is one base distant. These data belong to a study of blood T cell repertoires in COVID-19 (dated by TCRdb to 2020 to 2022). Notes on the research overall: Samples covering the acute and convalescent phases of COVID-19 were provided by collaborators in the United States, Italy and Spain. The repertoires were released in a freely available public database meant as a resource for research on the immune response to SARS-CoV-2. The prospective study material was composed of cDNA or gDNA derived from T cells, B-cell-depleted T cells, or PBMCs. HLA class I and class II types, where available, came from metadata supplied by the sample provider rather than from assay-based typing. The samples were drawn from the first 160 participants of the ongoing ImmuneRACE study and from more than 1,000 subjects provided by 6 global collaborators. Subjects who had been exposed to COVID-19, were actively infected with it, or had recovered from it provided the deeply sampled blood TCRbeta repertoires that made up the dataset. Sample metadata almost always included a de-identified subject ID, COVID-19 status, age in years and sex.

TCRbeta CDR3 regions were amplified from genomic DNA using the immunoSEQ Assay, a bias-controlled multiplex PCR. Turning to the authors' computational methods: The number of nucleated cells in each sample was estimated from the amplification of reference gene primers within the assay. To quantify the absolute abundance of each unique TCRbeta CDR3 rearrangement, sequence reads were collapsed and filtered. Productive Simpson clonality was computed per sample as the square root of Simpson's diversity index over productive rearrangements. The clones in this table, taken by TCRdb from immuneACCESS, are in-frame only. Not every clone is retained; where verified, under half of the shortfall comes from an unresolved V gene, and the cause of the rest is unknown. The D gene and trimming were derived from the DNA, and the V and J assignments and clone size from that table. The sample yields 70,000 to 75,000 clones; more than 80% were counted once. The top ten constitute about 4.8% of the sample.

Measured from the cysteine to the phenylalanine, the CDR3 is 12 residues long. Here the CDR3 DNA is all that survives: 36 bases in frame from base 1. V lost 5 bases and J lost 8 bases; the stretch between them is 9 bases long. From the germline V gene, CDR1 is SGHAT and CDR2 is FQNNGV. Paper-wide results and their limitations: The amount of clinical and demographic metadata varied by source and participant and was provided uncurated.

Collaborating institutions collected whole blood in K2EDTA tubes following their own protocols. Collaborator samples were shipped for TCRbeta analysis as frozen whole blood, isolated PBMCs, or DNA extracted from either sample type. Sequenced material: peripheral blood. The source of this sequence is a woman of 80 years or more with active or convalescent COVID-19. The sequence links TRBV11-2 to TRBJ1-4, with no reliable assignment of the D segment. The bases are TGTGCCAGCAGCCTAGGAGGAGAAAAACTGTTTTTT. This gives the protein CASSLGGEKLFF. The entire variable domain, with the stretches around the CDR3 drawn from the reference TRBV11-2 and TRBJ1-4 proteins, is EAGVAQSPRYKIIEKRQSVAFWCNPISGHATLYWYQQILGQGPKLLIQFQNNGVVDDSQLPKDRFSAERLKGVDSTLKIQPAKLEDSAVYLCASSLGGEKLFFGSGTQLSVL.